This T cell receptor beta chain was obtained from a study of blood T cell repertoires in COVID-19 (TCRdb year 2020). Study-level background: The collaborator samples originated in the United States, Italy and Spain and spanned the acute and convalescent phases of COVID-19. Deeply sampled blood TCRbeta repertoires from subjects exposed to, actively infected with, or recovered from COVID-19 were included in the dataset. The repertoires were released in a freely available public database intended as a resource for research on the immune response to SARS-CoV-2. Nearly every sample came with metadata listing a de-identified subject ID, COVID-19 status, age in years and sex. The samples were drawn from the first 160 participants of the ongoing ImmuneRACE study and from 950 to 1,500 subjects provided by 6 global collaborators. The material from the prospective study consisted of cDNA or gDNA derived from T cells, B-cell-depleted T cells, or PBMCs. Where available, HLA class I and class II types were taken from metadata supplied by the sample provider and were not determined by assay-based typing. Overall study results and their limits: The quantity of clinical and demographic metadata differed by source and by participant and was supplied without curation.

The immunoSEQ Assay, a bias-controlled multiplex PCR, was used to amplify TCRbeta CDR3 regions from genomic DNA. The authors processed their data as follows. Within the assay, amplification of reference gene primers was used to estimate how many nucleated cells each sample contained. To quantify the absolute abundance of each unique TCRbeta CDR3 rearrangement, sequence reads were collapsed and filtered. Productive Simpson clonality was computed per sample as the square root of Simpson's diversity index over productive rearrangements. TCRdb carries this immuneACCESS record with in-frame sequences only. Its versions omit some clonotypes, under half of them owing to an unresolved V gene in the studies checked, with the rest unexplained. The V and J calls and clone size are taken from that table; D and trimming were inferred from the DNA. The sample data list roughly 120,000 clones, and roughly 87% of these were observed just once. The top ten clonotypes cover approximately 11% of the sample.

Whole blood was collected in K2EDTA tubes by collaborating institutions according to the institutions' own protocols. For TCRbeta analysis, collaborator samples were shipped as frozen whole blood, as isolated PBMCs, or as DNA extracted from either sample type. Spanning cysteine to phenylalanine, the CDR3 consists of 15 amino acids. The entry retains the CDR3 DNA only, 45 bases that are in frame from base 1. At the junction V is shortened by 5 bases and J by 8 bases; bases outside the gene matches: 9. In the germline V gene, CDR1 corresponds to SGHVS and CDR2 to FQNEAQ. Comments on this clone: Its cognate antigen has yet to be identified. The sample holds no much larger clone one base away, and base qualities are not on file.

The sequence was collected from a man aged 80 or over with acute or convalescent COVID-19. Rearrangement joined TRBV7-8 to TRBJ1-6; 7 bases in the middle match TRBD1. Sequenced sample: peripheral blood. The sequence in DNA is TGTGCCAGCAGCCATGCCGGGACAGATTATTCACCCCTCCACTTT. This sequence encodes CASSHAGTDYSPLHF.